These T cell receptor beta chains were read from a single sample in a study of T cell changes during pregnancy in multiple sclerosis. The table came from immunoSEQ multiplex PCR; TCRdb's copy has only in-frame clones and leaves some out. The sample consists of around 40,000 clones, roughly 89% of them appearing once. The sample here was CD4+ T cells from peripheral blood mononuclear cells, taken in the first trimester of pregnancy. These receptors originate from a female donor with multiple sclerosis, enrolled in a pregnancy study. Both conserved end residues are part of each CDR3. D genes are given only for firm matches. Clone size is not always given. Where it is, it says once, few, many or a class for expanded clones.

clone size | J gene | D gene | V gene | CDR3 protein | CDR3 DNA
. | TRBJ2-5 | . | TRBV5-6 | CASTSGRRETQYF | TGTGCCAGCACCTCGGGCCGGAGGGAGACCCAGTACTTC
. | TRBJ2-7 | TRBD1 | TRBV6-5 | CASFPVRDRGHEQYF | TGTGCCAGTTTCCCGGTCCGAGACAGGGGCCACGAGCAGTACTTC
. | TRBJ2-1 | TRBD2 | TRBV9 | CASSLRLAGVEQFF | TGTGCCAGCAGCCTAAGACTAGCGGGAGTTGAGCAGTTCTTC
. | TRBJ2-1 | TRBD1 | TRBV6-1 | CASSVRGNNEQFF | TGTGCCAGCAGTGTCAGGGGGAACAATGAGCAGTTCTTC
. | TRBJ2-7 | TRBD1 | TRBV18 | CASSPPTGIHEQYF | TGTGCCAGCTCACCACCGACAGGGATCCACGAGCAGTACTTC
. | TRBJ2-3 | TRBD1 | TRBV5-1 | CASSRGQGATDTQYF | TGCGCCAGCAGCCGGGGACAGGGGGCTACAGATACGCAGTATTTT
. | TRBJ2-1 | TRBD2 | TRBV28 | CASSPLPGLAGEGTYNEQFF | TGTGCCAGCAGTCCACTACCGGGACTAGCGGGAGAAGGGACCTACAATGAGCAGTTCTTC
. | TRBJ2-2 | TRBD2 | TRBV6-5 | CASSGTSGNTGELFF | TGTGCCAGCAGTGGGACTAGCGGGAATACCGGGGAGCTGTTTTTT
. | TRBJ2-1 | . | TRBV4-2 | CASSQDRGAAWGDEQFF | TGTGCCAGCAGCCAAGATCGTGGAGCGGCCTGGGGGGATGAGCAGTTCTTC
. | TRBJ2-3 | TRBD1 | TRBV29-1 | CSVAGRQGVFTDTQYF | TGCAGCGTTGCCGGACGACAGGGGGTATTCACAGATACGCAGTATTTT
. | TRBJ2-5 | . | TRBV5-1 | CASSLSGRAQETQYF | TGCGCCAGCAGCTTATCGGGCAGGGCCCAAGAGACCCAGTACTTC
. | TRBJ2-1 | TRBD2 | TRBV7-6 | CASSEQAGGPSYNEQFF | TGTGCCAGCAGCGAGCAGGCGGGAGGCCCATCCTACAATGAGCAGTTCTTC
. | TRBJ2-5 | TRBD1 | TRBV2 | CASSGDRERAQYF | TGTGCCAGCAGTGGGGACAGGGAAAGGGCCCAGTACTTC
. | TRBJ1-1 | TRBD1 | TRBV18 | CASSPKGQGDTEAFF | TGTGCCAGCTCACCAAAGGGACAGGGGGACACTGAAGCTTTCTTT
. | TRBJ2-7 | . | TRBV10-2 | CASMEQSQGYEQYF | TGCGCCAGCATGGAACAGAGTCAGGGCTACGAGCAGTACTTC
. | TRBJ1-2 | . | TRBV10-3 | CAISEMGKGHGYTF | TGTGCCATCAGTGAGATGGGTAAGGGGCATGGCTACACCTTC
. | TRBJ2-3 | TRBD1 | TRBV10-3 | CAISEPHGQGTGTDTQYF | TGTGCCATCAGTGAGCCCCACGGACAGGGGACAGGCACAGATACGCAGTATTTT
. | TRBJ2-1 | TRBD2 | TRBV27 | CASRLAGGPGNEQFF | TGTGCCAGCAGACTAGCGGGAGGGCCGGGCAATGAGCAGTTCTTC
. | TRBJ1-1 | TRBD1 | TRBV28 | CASSFRGQLMNTEAFF | TGTGCCAGCAGTTTCCGGGGACAGCTTATGAACACTGAAGCTTTCTTT
. | TRBJ1-5 | TRBD1 | TRBV19 | CASSRAGQGHQPQHF | TGTGCCAGTAGTAGGGCGGGACAGGGGCATCAGCCCCAGCATTTT
. | TRBJ2-7 | TRBD1 | TRBV27 | CASSWTGPLYEQYF | TGTGCCAGCAGTTGGACAGGGCCCCTATACGAGCAGTACTTC
medium-sized | TRBJ1-1 | . | TRBV19 | CASSRGINTEAFF | TGTGCCAGTAGTCGGGGGATAAACACTGAAGCTTTCTTT
. | TRBJ1-1 | . | TRBV6-6 | CASSYSPGLNTEAFF | TGTGCCAGCAGTTACTCCCCAGGGCTGAACACTGAAGCTTTCTTT
once | TRBJ1-2 | . | TRBV29-1 | CSVDRQSDGYTF | TGCAGCGTTGACCGACAGTCCGATGGCTACACCTTC
. | TRBJ2-1 | TRBD2 | TRBV4-1 | CASSHLGKRESVFF | TGCGCCAGCAGCCATTTGGGGAAGCGGGAGAGCGTGTTCTTC
. | TRBJ2-1 | TRBD2 | TRBV6-1 | CASSLLAGVPNEQFF | TGTGCCAGCAGTCTACTAGCGGGAGTGCCCAATGAGCAGTTCTTC
. | TRBJ2-7 | . | TRBV6-1 | CASSEVTDTYEQYF | TGTGCCAGCAGTGAAGTTACAGACACCTACGAGCAGTACTTC
. | TRBJ1-4 | . | TRBV30 | CAVQSGYSEKLFF | TGTGCCGTACAATCAGGGTATAGTGAAAAACTGTTTTTT
. | TRBJ2-5 | TRBD1 | TRBV2 | CARGGQGAGETQYF | TGTGCCAGGGGGGGACAGGGGGCTGGAGAGACCCAGTACTTC